This TCR beta chain is from a study of OX40 agonist ivuxolimab in advanced cancers. Study conclusions and caveats: Averaging showed that CD8+ T cells had more expanded clones than CD4+ did.

In the case of this clone: Its target is unknown.

Per germline, CDR1 SEHNR and CDR2 FQNEAQ (reference sequence). V dropped 6 bases and J dropped 0 bases, with 14 bases sitting between them. The CDR3 has 15 residues. Assay: immunoSEQ multiplex PCR; the TCRdb copy retains only in-frame clones and omits some. The sample yields 100,000 to 150,000 clones, over 75% seen once. This material consisted of CD4+ or CD8+ T cells sorted from blood, taken in a trial of the OX40 agonist ivuxolimab. This receptor was identified in an adult with an advanced solid tumor such as melanoma, head and neck, liver or kidney cancer. The chain couples TRBV7-9 to TRBJ1-1; the D is unclear. The CDR3 DNA reads TGTGCCAGCAGTTCCCCGACGGGGATGAACACTGAAGCTTTCTTT. Translating it yields CASSSPTGMNTEAFF.